The clone carrying this T cell receptor beta chain was counted once. The antigen is unknown. The data are from a study of cytomegalovirus exposure and HLA in healthy donors. In the study overall: The roughly 120 validation repertoires were reported in a later analysis to have been generated on the same platform as the roughly 630 first-cohort repertoires. Whole-study findings and limits: Confirmation was obtained in vitro that a few CMV-associated chains are specific for CMV antigens.

Between the trimmed V and J ends, which lost 0 bases and 8 bases, there was a span of 10 bases. Per the germline V gene, CDR1 is SGHVS and CDR2 is FNYEAQ. This CDR3 spans 13 amino acids. The validation cohort, a group of around 130 subjects, included the donors and was separate from the roughly 700-subject first cohort. Sequenced by immunoSEQ multiplex PCR; TCRdb stores in-frame clones only, minus some. The sample includes 190,000 or so clones, roughly four fifths of them seen just once. The sequencing input was PBMCs. The chain links TRBV7-6 to TRBJ1-1, with D possibly being TRBD1 (5 bases). This receptor was obtained from a woman under 30 in good health and CMV-seropositive. The CDR3 DNA follows: TGTGCCAGCAGCTTAGCGTACGACAGAGAAGCTTTCTTT. Protein sequence: CASSLAYDREAFF.